This T cell receptor beta chain originates from a study of cytomegalovirus exposure and HLA in healthy donors. Overall study findings and caveats: HLA alleles showed associations with around 15,000 TCR beta sequences in a later analysis, at a 0.05 false discovery rate. In a later analysis, HLA-associated beta chains showed higher expansion and lower generation probabilities than comparable chains.

Turning to this clone: What it recognizes is unknown.

It was healthy bone marrow donors who served as donors. This PCR relied on a set of 60 Vbeta primers and 13 Jbeta primers. Repertoires were generated with immunoSEQ multiplex PCR, while TCRdb's copy carries only in-frame clones and drops some. The table includes roughly 130,000 clones, roughly 82% detected once. J gave up 0 bases and V 4 bases, and 9 bases lay outside the gene matches. Germline lookup yields CDR1 SEHNR and CDR2 FQNEAQ (reference sequence). This CDR3 contains 16 residues. The TCR was taken from a male donor in good health and CMV-seropositive. Source material: PBMCs. The chain couples TRBV7-9 to TRBJ2-7; 7 bases align to TRBD1. CDR3 in amino acids: CASSSPTTGSSYEQYF. DNA for the CDR3: TGTGCCAGCAGCTCGCCAACGACAGGGAGCTCCTACGAGCAGTACTTC.